These 13 T cell receptor beta chains originate from one sample sequenced in a study of shared clonotypes between healthy human individuals. The data were produced by immunoSEQ multiplex PCR, yet TCRdb's version contains in-frame clones alone and is incomplete. In the table there are some 800,000 clones, around 92% of which are singletons. Naive CD8 isolation took CD45RO-negative cells positively selected for CCR7 and excluded terminally differentiated effector memory CD45RA+ cells. The specimen sequenced was naive CD8+ T cells sorted from blood. The source of these receptors is a man aged 25-45 years in good health.

The chain has TRBV9 and TRBJ2-5, with TRBD2 matching over 12 bases. The CDR3 extends over 14 amino acids. Per germline, CDR1 SGDLS and CDR2 YYNGEE. V lost 3 bases, J lost 4 bases, and 1 base stayed unmatched. The CDR3 nucleotides read TGTGCCAGCAGCGAGGGACTAGCGGGAGAGACCCAGTACTTC. Translation: CASSEGLAGETQYF.

CDR3 residues: CASSPSGRVSIGELFF. The CDR3 DNA reads as TGTGCCAGCAGTCCTAGCGGGAGGGTTTCTATCGGGGAGCTGTTTTTT. The chain is built from TRBV27 and TRBJ2-2, with 12 bases fitting TRBD2. V was pared by 5 bases and J by 7 bases, with 8 bases of the junction left unmatched. Germline V lookup: CDR1 MNHEY, CDR2 SMNVEV (reference sequence). The CDR3 extends over 16 amino acids.

The CDR3 sequence: CASRKQSGTGGTPYGYTF. The DNA of the CDR3 is TGTGCCAGCAGAAAACAATCCGGGACAGGGGGGACTCCCTATGGCTACACCTTC. V usage is TRBV28 and J usage is TRBJ1-2; 11 bases align to TRBD1. V shed 6 bases and J 4 bases; nucleotides not matched to a gene: 16. The CDR3 spans 18 residues. CDR1 is MDHEN, CDR2 SYDVKM, per germline.

The chain carries TRBV7-2 and TRBJ2-7; 9 nucleotides match TRBD2. Germline V CDR1 and CDR2: SGHTA, FQGNSA. V shed 6 bases, J shed 0 bases, and the junction held 6 bases outside the gene matches. The CDR3 length is 15 residues. CDR3 nucleotide sequence: TGTGCCAGCAGTTACGGACTAGCGATCTCCTACGAGCAGTACTTC. This gives the protein CASSYGLAISYEQYF. The entire variable domain, with the rest obtained from reference TRBV7-2 and TRBJ2-7, is as follows: GAGVSQSPSNKVTEKGKDVELRCDPISGHTALYWYRQSLGQGLEFLIYFQGNSAPDKSGLPSDRFSAERTGGSVSTLTIQRTQQEDSAVYLCASSYGLAISYEQYFGPGTRLTVT.

Here the CDR3 reads CASLGTDRSTDTQYF. The CDR3 nucleotides are TGTGCCAGCCTGGGGACAGACCGTTCCACAGATACGCAGTATTTT. This sequence joins TRBV19 and TRBJ2-3; 7 bases line up with TRBD1. J lost 2 bases, V lost 9 bases, and 11 bases had no gene match. The CDR3 has 15 residues. Germline loops: CDR1 LNHDA, CDR2 SQIVND (reference sequence).

The rearrangement uses TRBV9 and TRBJ2-1; D possibly corresponds to TRBD2 (5 bases). The CDR3 consists of 16 residues. CDR1 and CDR2 from the germline V gene are SGDLS and YYNGEE. V gave up 0 bases and J gave up 6 bases, with 16 bases separating them. Here the CDR3 reads CASSVEFGGSSNEQFF. The CDR3 nucleotides read TGTGCCAGCAGCGTAGAATTTGGTGGGAGTTCCAATGAGCAGTTCTTC.

The chain couples TRBV19 to TRBJ2-7, with D tentatively TRBD2 (6 bases). Germline V gene data show CDR1 as LNHDA and CDR2 as SQIVND (reference sequence). The ends were cut back, 2 bases at V and 4 bases at J, with 12 bases in the middle. The CDR3 spans 14 residues. CDR3 nucleotides: TGTGCCAGTAGTATACGGGGGAGGTCTTACGAGCAGTACTTC. It specifies CASSIRGRSYEQYF.

V and J are TRBV18 and TRBJ1-4; no firm D call. Trimming took 2 bases from V and 4 from J, leaving 17 bases between them. CDR1 is KGHSH and CDR2 is LQKENI in the germline V gene. This CDR3 is built from 17 residues. Here the CDR3 DNA reads TGTGCCAGCTCACCAGTCTCTAAGCGATGGTATAATGAAAAACTGTTTTTT. Encoded protein: CASSPVSKRWYNEKLFF.

The rearrangement joins TRBV27 to TRBJ2-5, with 10 bases identical to TRBD1. Germline V gene sequence: CDR1 MNHEY, CDR2 SMNVEV (reference sequence). The CDR3 runs 14 residues. The V and J ends lost 6 bases and 4 bases, in that order; junction bases with no gene match: 5. DNA for the CDR3: TGTGCCAGCAGCTTGACAGGGGGCATAGAGACCCAGTACTTC. It translates to CASSLTGGIETQYF.

The gene calls are TRBV6-1 and TRBJ1-4; D ambiguous. The ends were cut back, 7 bases at V and 8 bases at J, with 20 bases in the middle. The CDR3 runs to 15 residues. Germline CDR1 MNHNS, CDR2 SASEGT. This chain's CDR3 is CASNLSNSGYEKLFF. The CDR3 nucleotides are TGTGCCAGCAACCTAAGCAACAGTGGCTACGAAAAACTGTTTTTT.

The V and J genes are TRBV28 and TRBJ1-1, with no clear D. The CDR3 has 12 amino acids. The V and J ends lost 2 bases and 6 bases respectively, with 7 bases between them. Germline V gives CDR1 MDHEN, CDR2 SYDVKM. The CDR3: CASSLEGAEAFF. The DNA of the CDR3 is TGTGCCAGCAGTTTAGAGGGTGCTGAAGCTTTCTTT.

The chain uses TRBV4-1 and TRBJ2-7, with D possibly being TRBD2 (6 bases). CDR1 and CDR2 (germline): MGHRA, YSYEKL. This CDR3 is 13 amino acids long. The V end was cut by 3 bases, the J end by 4 bases, with 10 bases between. The CDR3 is CASSQGLDYEQYF. In nucleotides, the CDR3 is TGCGCCAGCAGCCAGGGACTGGATTACGAGCAGTACTTC.

As DNA, the CDR3 is TGCGCCAGCAGGTCCCGACAGGGGAGCTACGAGCAGTACTTC. It specifies CASRSRQGSYEQYF. This chain links TRBV10-2 with TRBJ2-7; 8 nucleotides line up with TRBD1. Germline lookup yields CDR1 WSHSY and CDR2 SAAADI. Unmatched junction bases numbered 7, after V lost 6 bases and J lost 3 bases. The CDR3 length is 14 residues.